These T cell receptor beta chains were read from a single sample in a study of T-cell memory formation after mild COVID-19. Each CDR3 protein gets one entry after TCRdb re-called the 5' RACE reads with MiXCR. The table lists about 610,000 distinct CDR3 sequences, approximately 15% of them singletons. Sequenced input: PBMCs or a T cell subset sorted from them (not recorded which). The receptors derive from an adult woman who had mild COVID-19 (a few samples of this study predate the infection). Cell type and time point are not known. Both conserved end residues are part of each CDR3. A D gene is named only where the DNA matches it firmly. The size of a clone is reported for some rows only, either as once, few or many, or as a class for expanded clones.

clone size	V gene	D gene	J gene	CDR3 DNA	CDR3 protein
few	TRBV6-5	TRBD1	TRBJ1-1	TGTGCCAGCAGCTACGGTTCCCCAGGGGGCACTGAAGCTTTCTTT	CASSYGSPGGTEAFF
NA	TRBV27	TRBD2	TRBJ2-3	TGTGCCAGCAGACCCCACTCGGGACTAGCGGGAGGAAGCACAGATACGCAGTATTTT	CASRPHSGLAGGSTDTQYF
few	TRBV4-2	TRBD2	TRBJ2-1	TGTGCCAGCAGCCAAGAAACTAGCGGGATCAATGAGCAGTTCTTC	CASSQETSGINEQFF
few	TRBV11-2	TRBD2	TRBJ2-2	TGTGCCAGCAGCACCGGGACTATAAACACCGGGGAGCTGTTTTTT	CASSTGTINTGELFF
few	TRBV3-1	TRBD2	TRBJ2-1	TGTGCCACACTTGGAGCGGGGAATGAGCAGTTCTTC	CATLGAGNEQFF
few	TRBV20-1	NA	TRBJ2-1	TGCAGTGCTAGAGAAACCTTCGGAGGCTCCTACAATGAGCAGTTCTTC	CSARETFGGSYNEQFF
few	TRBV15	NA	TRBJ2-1	TGTGCCACCAGCAGAGATGTGCCCCGGGACTTAGATCGCTCCTACAATGAGCAGTTCTTC	CATSRDVPRDLDRSYNEQFF
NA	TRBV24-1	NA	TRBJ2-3	TGTGCCACCAGTGACCCCGGGGGCGCAGATACGCAGTATTTT	CATSDPGGADTQYF
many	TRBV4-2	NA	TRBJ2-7	TGTGCCAGCAGCCAAGGTCTCGGTACCTACGAGCAGTACTTC	CASSQGLGTYEQYF
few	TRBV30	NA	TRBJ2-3	TGTGCCTGGACTAGGGGGGGGCCAGATACGCAGTATTTT	CAWTRGGPDTQYF
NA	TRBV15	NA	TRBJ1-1	TGTGCCACCAGCAGAGATCTGGGTTACACTGAAGCTTTCTTT	CATSRDLGYTEAFF
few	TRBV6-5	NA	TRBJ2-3	TGTGCCAGCAGTCGCGGTTTATTAACAGATACGCAGTATTTT	CASSRGLLTDTQYF
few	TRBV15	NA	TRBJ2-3	TGTGCCACCAGCAGAGGCATATCCACAGATACGCAGTATTTT	CATSRGISTDTQYF
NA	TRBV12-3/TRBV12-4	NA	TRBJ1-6	TGTGCCAGCAGCAGGGGAAGTGGCTATAATTCACCCCTCCACTTT	CASSRGSGYNSPLHF
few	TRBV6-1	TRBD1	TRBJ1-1	TGTGCCGCCAGGGACAGGGGGAGGGGGGCTGAAGCTTTCTTT	CAARDRGRGAEAFF
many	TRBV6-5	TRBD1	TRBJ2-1	TGTGCCAGCAGTTCGGGACAGAGCTCCTACAATGAGCAGTTCTTC	CASSSGQSSYNEQFF
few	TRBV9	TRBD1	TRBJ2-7	TGTGCCAGCAGCCCCGGGACAGGGAGGGAGTACGAGCAGTACTTC	CASSPGTGREYEQYF
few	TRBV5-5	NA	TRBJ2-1	TGTGCCAGCAGCGCCTCAATACCAGGGAGAGGGGGGAATGAGCAGTTCTTC	CASSASIPGRGGNEQFF
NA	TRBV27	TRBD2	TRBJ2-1	TGTGCCAGCAGTAGACTAGCGGGGGGGATAAGTGAGCAGTTCTTC	CASSRLAGGISEQFF
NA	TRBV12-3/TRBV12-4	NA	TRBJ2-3	TGTGCCAGCGCCTTATGGGCCACAGATACGCAGTATTTT	CASALWATDTQYF
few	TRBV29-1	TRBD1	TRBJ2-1	TGCAGCGTTGAGGGACAGGGCGGCAATGAGCAGTTCTTC	CSVEGQGGNEQFF
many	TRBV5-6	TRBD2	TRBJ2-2	TGTGCCAGCAGCCGGCCGATAGTAGCGGGGGGCCTGACCGGGGAGCTGTTTTTT	CASSRPIVAGGLTGELFF
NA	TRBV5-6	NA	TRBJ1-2	TGTGCCAGCAGCTCGTCCTTTAGGAGATATGGCTACACCTTC	CASSSSFRRYGYTF
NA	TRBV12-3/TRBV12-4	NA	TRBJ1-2	TGTGCCAGCAGTTTATCGGGGGTCGACGAAATCTATGGCTACACCTTC	CASSLSGVDEIYGYTF
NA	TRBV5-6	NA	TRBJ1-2	TGTGCCAGCAGCGCCGCCCCCTCTTTCGTCAGTGGCTACACCTTC	CASSAAPSFVSGYTF
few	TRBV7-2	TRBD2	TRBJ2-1	TGTGCCAGCAGCTTAGACGGTCTAGCGGTAAATGAGCAGTTCTTC	CASSLDGLAVNEQFF
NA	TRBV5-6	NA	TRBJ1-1	TGTGCCAGCAGCTTAGTCAGGGGGAACACTGAAGCTTTCTTT	CASSLVRGNTEAFF
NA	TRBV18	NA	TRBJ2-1	TGTGCCAGCTCACCATTTCCCCTGCGGGGCGATGAGCAGTTCTTC	CASSPFPLRGDEQFF
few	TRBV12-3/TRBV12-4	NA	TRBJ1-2	TGTGCCAGCAGTTTCTACAGTTATGGCTACACCTTC	CASSFYSYGYTF
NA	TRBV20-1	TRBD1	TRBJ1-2	TGCAGTGCTAGAGATCGAGACAGGGAGAACTATGGCTACACCTTC	CSARDRDRENYGYTF
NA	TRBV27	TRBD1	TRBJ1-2	TGTGCCAGCGCCCGCCCCGGGACAGGGGTTGGCTATGGCTACACCTTC	CASARPGTGVGYGYTF
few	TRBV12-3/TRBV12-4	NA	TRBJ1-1	TGTGCCAGCAGTTTTGGGGGATTCACTGAAGCTTTCTTT	CASSFGGFTEAFF
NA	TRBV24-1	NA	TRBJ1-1	TGTGCCACCAGTGATTTGAACTTCGGACAAGGAGCTTTCTTT	CATSDLNFGQGAFF
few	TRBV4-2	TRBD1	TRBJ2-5	TGTGCCAGCAGCCAAGAATCTCCAGGGGGACGCCAAGAGACCCAGTACTTC	CASSQESPGGRQETQYF
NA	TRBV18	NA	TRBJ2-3	TGTGCCAGCTCACCGAGCAGGGAAAGCACAGATACGCAGTATTTT	CASSPSRESTDTQYF
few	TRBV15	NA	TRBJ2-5	TGTGCCACCAGCAGAGATACGGCAGCCCAAGAGACCCAGTACTTC	CATSRDTAAQETQYF
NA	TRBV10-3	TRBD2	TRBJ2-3	TGTGCCATCAGTGAGGGACTAGCCACAGATACGCAGTATTTT	CAISEGLATDTQYF
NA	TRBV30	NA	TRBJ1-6	TGTGCCTGGACCAACGAGGGGCAGGGTAATTCACCCCTCCACTTT	CAWTNEGQGNSPLHF
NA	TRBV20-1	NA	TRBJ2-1	TGCAGTGCTAGCCGGCTAGCCGGTCAGGGCGATGAGCAGTTCTTC	CSASRLAGQGDEQFF
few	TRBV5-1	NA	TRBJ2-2	TGCGCCAGCAGCCCGGATCCTAGTAGGGTCGGGGAGCTGTTTTTT	CASSPDPSRVGELFF
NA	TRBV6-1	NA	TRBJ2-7	TGTGCCAGCAGTGAAAAGCGTGCAGGGGTCGAGCAGTACTTC	CASSEKRAGVEQYF
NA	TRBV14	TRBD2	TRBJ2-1	TGTGCCAGCAGCCTCGCGAGGTTTAAGGTAGCGGGAGTCTCGTACAATGAGCAGTTCTTC	CASSLARFKVAGVSYNEQFF
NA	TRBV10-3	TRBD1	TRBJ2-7	TGTGCCATCAGTGAGCCGGGACAGGGAAACTCCTACGAGCAGTACTTC	CAISEPGQGNSYEQYF
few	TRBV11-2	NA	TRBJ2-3	TGTGCCAGCAGCTTTGCGGGAAAAAGCACAGATACGCAGTATTTT	CASSFAGKSTDTQYF
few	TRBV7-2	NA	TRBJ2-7	TGTGCCAGCAGCTGGGGCCCAGCCTACGAGCAGTACTTC	CASSWGPAYEQYF
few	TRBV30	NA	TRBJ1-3	TGTGCCTGGATCTCCTCCGGCCGTCCTGGAAACACCATATATTTT	CAWISSGRPGNTIYF
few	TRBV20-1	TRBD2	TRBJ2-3	TGCAGTGCTCGGTCCGAACTAGCGGGAGGAGGAGATACGCAGTATTTT	CSARSELAGGGDTQYF
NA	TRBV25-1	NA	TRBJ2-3	TGTGCCAGCAGTGAATCTCACAGAAGCACAGATACGCAGTATTTT	CASSESHRSTDTQYF
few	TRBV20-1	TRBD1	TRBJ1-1	TGCAGTGCTGCTCGACAGGGGAGGGCTGAAGCTTTCTTT	CSAARQGRAEAFF
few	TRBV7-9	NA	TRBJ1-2	TGTGCCAGCAGCTTAGACAGTCCCCTCTATGGCTACACCTTC	CASSLDSPLYGYTF
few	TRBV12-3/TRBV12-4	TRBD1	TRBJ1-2	TGTGCCAGCAGTGCCCCGGACAGGCTTCACTATGGCTACACCTTC	CASSAPDRLHYGYTF
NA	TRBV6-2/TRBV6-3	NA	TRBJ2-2	TGTGCCAGCAGTTACGCAGGCACCGGGGAGCTGTTTTTT	CASSYAGTGELFF
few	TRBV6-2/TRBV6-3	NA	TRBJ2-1	TGTGCCAGCAGTTCCGGGGAGAGCTCCTACAATGAGCAGTTCTTC	CASSSGESSYNEQFF